This T cell receptor beta chain was profiled in a study of CD8+ T cells in alopecia areata. General study points: During tofacitinib treatment, many expanded lesional clones remained in scalp and blood. Administration of tofacitinib significantly diminished scalp clonality and expanded CD8+ clones within the top 100.

Extracted from the samples, RNA was reverse transcribed into cDNA to serve as the sequencing template. The assay was immunoSEQ multiplex PCR, and TCRdb's table has in-frame clones only and misses some. This table holds roughly 220,000 clones, approximately 38% found once. This clone was counted a few times. Its antigen is currently unknown. As for treatment: oral pan-JAK inhibitor, 5-10 mg twice daily. Specimens obtained from alopecia areata patients comprised lesional scalp punch biopsies and peripheral blood. This CDR3 is built from 17 residues. Trimming stripped 5 bases from V and 1 base from J, with 20 bases between. Germline lookup yields CDR1 ENHRY and CDR2 SYGVKD.

The sequence derives from a human donor with alopecia areata. Specimen: CD4+ T cells sorted from blood, collected between weeks 30 and 35, from a patient treated with tofacitinib. The gene calls are TRBV10-3 and TRBJ1-1, with D maybe TRBD1 (5 bases). CDR3 amino acids: CAISPDIYLQENTEAFF. In nucleotides, the CDR3 is TGTGCCATCAGTCCCGACATTTACTTACAGGAGAACACTGAAGCTTTCTTT.